This TCR beta chain is drawn from a study of radiotherapy plus CTLA-4 blockade in lung cancer. Produced via immunoSEQ multiplex PCR; TCRdb's table is partial and in-frame only. The sample lists 32,000 or so clones, around 75% seen once, with 13% to 15% in the top ten. The study's findings and limits: The study found tumor-derived TCR clones expanded in blood after radiotherapy plus ipilimumab.

The germline CDR1 and CDR2 sequences are MNHEY and SVGAGI. V was clipped by 3 bases and J by 4 bases, with 4 bases between them. The CDR3 consists of 13 residues. To note about this clone: Antigen unknown.

The TCR sequence derives from a human donor with non-small cell lung cancer that progressed on radiotherapy plus ipilimumab. Sample: peripheral blood, taken from a patient treated with radiotherapy plus ipilimumab. The genes are TRBV6-5 and TRBJ1-6; D uncertain. The CDR3 DNA sequence: TGTGCCAGCAGTTATGGGTATAATTCACCCCTCCACTTT. Residues: CASSYGYNSPLHF.